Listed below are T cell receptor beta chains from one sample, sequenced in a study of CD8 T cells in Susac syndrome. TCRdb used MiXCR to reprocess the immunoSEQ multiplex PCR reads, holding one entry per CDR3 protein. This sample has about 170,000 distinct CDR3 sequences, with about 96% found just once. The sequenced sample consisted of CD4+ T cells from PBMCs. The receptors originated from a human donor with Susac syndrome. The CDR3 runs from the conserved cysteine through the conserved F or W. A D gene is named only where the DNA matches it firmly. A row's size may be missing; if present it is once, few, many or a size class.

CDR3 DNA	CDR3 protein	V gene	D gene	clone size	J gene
TGCAGCGAGTCGGGAGAATCCAATGAGCAGTTCTTC	CSESGESNEQFF	TRBV29-1	NA	NA	TRBJ2-1
TGCAGTGCTAGAGATATGGGAGGGGGATCTGGAAACACCATATATTTT	CSARDMGGGSGNTIYF	TRBV20-1	NA	NA	TRBJ1-3
TGTGCCAGCAGTTTAACGGGGGCGGCTGGCACTGAAGCTTTCTTT	CASSLTGAAGTEAFF	TRBV12-3/TRBV12-4	NA	NA	TRBJ1-1
TGTGCCAGCAGCTCGCCCCGTAGCCAAGAGACCCAGTACTTC	CASSSPRSQETQYF	TRBV7-2	NA	NA	TRBJ2-5
TGCAGTGCTAGAAGGACAGTCCCTAATCAGCCCCAGCATTTT	CSARRTVPNQPQHF	TRBV20-1	NA	NA	TRBJ1-5
TGCGCCAGCAGCCCATCAAGAGAGCAGTTCTTC	CASSPSREQFF	TRBV5-1	NA	NA	TRBJ2-1
TGTGCCAGCAGCACCAAGGAGGCTAGCGGGGGGGGCCACGAGCAGTACTTC	CASSTKEASGGGHEQYF	TRBV19	TRBD2	NA	TRBJ2-7
TGTGCCAGCAGCTTAATTGGCGGGACAGTTTATGAGCAGTACTTC	CASSLIGGTVYEQYF	TRBV7-2	NA	NA	TRBJ2-7
TGCAGCGTTGAAGAAGGAGGTCAGCCCCAGCATTTT	CSVEEGGQPQHF	TRBV29-1	NA	NA	TRBJ1-5
TGCGCCAGCAGCCAAGTCGGGCCAGGAGCTAGCACAGATACGCAGTATTTT	CASSQVGPGASTDTQYF	TRBV4-3	NA	NA	TRBJ2-3
TGTGCCTGGAGTAATAGCAATCAGCCCCAGCATTTT	CAWSNSNQPQHF	TRBV30	NA	NA	TRBJ1-5
TGTGCCAGCAGTTCGATGGGCGACACTGAAGCTTTCTTT	CASSSMGDTEAFF	TRBV28	NA	few	TRBJ1-1
TGTGCCAGCTCAATGGACAGGGGCATCACAGATACGCAGTATTTT	CASSMDRGITDTQYF	TRBV18	TRBD1	NA	TRBJ2-3
TGCAGTGCCTATTCCGGCACAGGGCCCCTTGGGAGTCAGCCCCAGCATTTT	CSAYSGTGPLGSQPQHF	TRBV20-1	NA	NA	TRBJ1-5
TGTGCCAGTAGTATGGGTAACAGGGGGCAGCCCCAGCATTTT	CASSMGNRGQPQHF	TRBV19	TRBD1	NA	TRBJ1-5
TGTGCCAGCAGTCCCAGCGGTCCCCTGGGGAATGAGCAGTTCTTC	CASSPSGPLGNEQFF	TRBV3-1	NA	NA	TRBJ2-1
TGTGCCAGCAGCCCGTTCTCCATGGATGAGACCCAGTACTTC	CASSPFSMDETQYF	TRBV5-6	NA	NA	TRBJ2-5
TGTGCCAGCAGCTTAGACGTCCTCAGGGAAGATGAGCAGTTCTTC	CASSLDVLREDEQFF	TRBV7-9	NA	NA	TRBJ2-1
TGCAGCGTTGGGGCTGGGGATCAGCCCCAGCATTTT	CSVGAGDQPQHF	TRBV29-1	NA	NA	TRBJ1-5
TGCGCCAGCAGCCCGGGTCCCGGGACAGGGAACACCGGGGAGCTGTTTTTT	CASSPGPGTGNTGELFF	TRBV5-1	TRBD1	NA	TRBJ2-2
TGCAGTGCTAGACGGCCTGGGGCCAAAAACATTCAGTACTTC	CSARRPGAKNIQYF	TRBV20-1	NA	NA	TRBJ2-4
TGTGCCAGCAGCTTGGTCGCCACCTATGGCTACACCTTC	CASSLVATYGYTF	TRBV5-4	NA	NA	TRBJ1-2
TGCAGTGCAGGGAGGGAGACCCAGTACTTC	CSAGRETQYF	TRBV20-1	NA	NA	TRBJ2-5
TGCAGTGCTGAAATCCAACCTCGCTATACGCAGTATTTT	CSAEIQPRYTQYF	TRBV20-1	NA	NA	TRBJ2-3
TGTGCCACCAGTGATTTGACAAAAGAGACCCAGTACTTC	CATSDLTKETQYF	TRBV24-1	NA	once	TRBJ2-5
TGTGCCAGCAGTTTATCTCGGGGCGCGGGGAATGAGCAGTTCTTC	CASSLSRGAGNEQFF	TRBV28	NA	NA	TRBJ2-1
TGCGCCAGCAGCCAGGCCCTTGGCTCCGGGGCCAACGTCCTGACTTTC	CASSQALGSGANVLTF	TRBV4-3	NA	once	TRBJ2-6
TGTGCCAGCAGTCTGGGTTTACAGGGGGCAGCCGGGGAGCTGTTTTTT	CASSLGLQGAAGELFF	TRBV12-3/TRBV12-4	TRBD1	NA	TRBJ2-2
TGCGCCAGCAGCCAAGCCCAATTCGGGGCTAACTATGGCTACACCTTC	CASSQAQFGANYGYTF	TRBV4-3	NA	NA	TRBJ1-2
TGTGCCAGCATGGAGCGGACAAAAAACATTCAGTACTTC	CASMERTKNIQYF	TRBV2	NA	NA	TRBJ2-4
TGTGCCAGCAGCTTAATAATGAATGAGCAGTTCTTC	CASSLIMNEQFF	TRBV7-9	NA	NA	TRBJ2-1
TGTGCCACCAGCAGAGATCCAGCTGCAGATACGCAGTATTTT	CATSRDPAADTQYF	TRBV15	NA	NA	TRBJ2-3
TGTGCCAGCAGCCAAGGAGTCTGGGACACTGAAGCTTTCTTT	CASSQGVWDTEAFF	TRBV14	NA	NA	TRBJ1-1
TGTGCCAGCAGCTTAATCGGGCAGGCCGAAGAGACCCAGTACTTC	CASSLIGQAEETQYF	TRBV7-3	NA	NA	TRBJ2-5
TGTGCCAGTAGAACCCGGACAGGGTGGAACACTGAAGCTTTCTTT	CASRTRTGWNTEAFF	TRBV19	TRBD1	NA	TRBJ1-1
TGTGCCTGGAGGGCGGCCTCAGATACGCAGTATTTT	CAWRAASDTQYF	TRBV30	NA	NA	TRBJ2-3
TGTGCCAGCAGTCGGGCCTCCTCCTTACCGGGACATCCTGAAAAACTGTTTTTT	CASSRASSLPGHPEKLFF	TRBV6-1	NA	NA	TRBJ1-4
TGTGCCAGCAGTTTACCCGGCACTGAAGCTTTCTTT	CASSLPGTEAFF	TRBV28	NA	NA	TRBJ1-1
TGCAGTGCTTCGACAGGGAGTCCCGGCTACACCTTC	CSASTGSPGYTF	TRBV20-1	TRBD1	NA	TRBJ1-2
TGTGCCAGCAGTTACCGAACAGGGAACCGTAATTCACCCCTCCACTTT	CASSYRTGNRNSPLHF	TRBV6-2/TRBV6-3	NA	NA	TRBJ1-6